This TCR beta chain was observed in a study of radiotherapy plus CTLA-4 blockade in lung cancer. The wider study: Among all patients, around 19% showed objective responses, while about 34% had disease control.

Focal radiation plus CTLA-4 blockade with ipilimumab was given to patients with chemo-refractory metastatic non-small-cell lung cancer. Study outcomes and limitations: TCR clones originating in tumors grew in number in blood after radiotherapy plus ipilimumab. With interferon-beta, early dynamics of blood T cell clones were reported to best predict response.

Clones were read by immunoSEQ multiplex PCR, and TCRdb kept only the in-frame ones, dropping some. The top ten hold approximately 0.8% of the sample, which has approximately 80,000 clones, about four fifths seen once. Concerning this clone itself: Its antigen is unknown.

Sequenced here: peripheral blood, sampled from a patient treated with radiotherapy plus ipilimumab. The source of this sequence is a human donor with non-small cell lung cancer who had stable disease on radiotherapy plus ipilimumab.

The CDR3 sequence: CASSYLAVDTQYF. Here the CDR3 DNA reads TGTGCCAGCAGTTACCTAGCCGTAGATACGCAGTATTTT. V and J are TRBV6-6 and TRBJ2-3; D is perhaps TRBD2 (5 bases). The ends were cut back, 2 bases at V and 5 bases at J, with 8 bases in the middle. The CDR3 is 13 amino acids. Germline CDR1 and CDR2: MNHNY and SVGAGI (reference sequence).